The 22 T cell receptor beta chains given below trace back to one sample, sequenced in a study of T cell responses to AZD1222 COVID-19 vaccine (dated by TCRdb to the early 2020s). The sample's time point label, decoded: baseline before first vaccination. Library creation used the immunoSEQ multiplex PCR assay. The source is immuneACCESS, and TCRdb retained only in-frame sequences with V and J called. Part of the clones is not carried over; for the studies checked, unresolved V genes explain less than half of this, and the remainder is unexplained. This sample comprises 160,000 or so clones, about 90% of them detected only once. The ten most abundant clones make up 1.9% of the sample. Sequencing was performed on peripheral blood, taken on day 0 of AZD1222 vaccination. These receptors all stem from an adult in good health.

J is TRBJ2-7 and V is TRBV15; D is ambiguous. V lost 3 bases and J lost 2, with 11 bases in between. The CDR3 has 14 amino acids. CDR1 and CDR2 from the germline V gene are LNHNV and YYDKDF (reference sequence). Written as DNA, the CDR3 is TGTGCCACCAGCAGCGGGTTTTACACCTACGAGCAGTACTTC. Translated: CATSSGFYTYEQYF.

The J gene is TRBJ2-1, the V gene TRBV19; the D is unclear. V lost 4 bases and J lost 5, with 15 bases in between. CDR1 and CDR2 from the germline V gene are LNHDA and SQIVND (reference sequence). This CDR3 comprises 15 residues. The CDR3 region has the DNA TGTGCCAGTAGTACCCAAGGAGAGGCCCACAATGAGCAGTTCTTC. This codes for CASSTQGEAHNEQFF.

This clone was observed a handful of times. The chain has TRBV4-1 and TRBJ1-2; D gene unclear. The germline V and J ends were trimmed by 6 bases and 6 bases, with 11 bases remaining between them. The CDR3 is 12 amino acids. The V gene's germline CDR1 is MGHRA and CDR2 YSYEKL. CDR3 sequence reads: CASRSYSHGYTF. In DNA, the CDR3 is TGCGCCAGCAGAAGTTACTCTCATGGCTACACCTTC.

Only one count was recorded for this clone. The chain carries TRBV5-1 and TRBJ1-4; 7 bases map to TRBD1. The CDR3 sequence is 16 residues long. The germline V gene has CDR1 SGHRS and CDR2 YFSETQ. After removal of 4 bases from V and 4 bases from J, the junction contained 10 bases not matched to a gene. CDR3: CASSLDRVGGNEKLFF. In DNA form, the CDR3 reads TGCGCCAGCAGCCTCGACAGGGTAGGGGGTAATGAAAAACTGTTTTTT.

The chain employs TRBV19 and TRBJ1-1; D ambiguous. The CDR3 consists of 11 residues. Trimming took off 3 bases at V and 4 bases at J, with 3 bases between the two ends. The germline V gene encodes CDR1 LNHDA and CDR2 SQIVND (reference sequence). CDR3 protein: CASSMSTEAFF. For the CDR3, the DNA is TGTGCCAGTAGTATGAGCACTGAAGCTTTCTTT.

The rearrangement joins TRBV5-6 to TRBJ2-2; D is uncertain. Looked up from germline, CDR1 is SGHDT and CDR2 is YYEEEE. The CDR3 length is 12 residues. V lost 3 bases to trimming and J lost 4 bases, with 4 bases between them. The CDR3, as DNA: TGTGCCAGCAGCTCCACCACCGGGGAGCTGTTTTTT. This codes for CASSSTTGELFF.

The chain is built from TRBV28 and TRBJ2-1, with D possibly being TRBD2 (5 bases). The V and J ends lost 2 bases and 10 bases respectively, with 15 bases between them. Per the germline V gene, CDR1 is MDHEN and CDR2 is SYDVKM. The CDR3 contains 14 residues. CDR3 sequence (DNA): TGTGCCAGCAGTTTACTAGGACTCCCTTGGGAGCAGTTCTTC. Its protein product is CASSLLGLPWEQFF. The full variable domain, in which reference TRBV28 and TRBJ2-1 provide the parts outside the CDR3, is DVKVTQSSRYLVKRTGEKVFLECVQDMDHENMFWYRQDPGLGLRLIYFSYDVKMKEKGDIPEGYSVSREKKERFSLILESASTNQTSMYLCASSLLGLPWEQFFGPGTRLTVL.

This chain joins TRBV19 and TRBJ1-2; D not certain. The CDR3 has 14 amino acids. Germline assignment: CDR1 LNHDA and CDR2 SQIVND (reference sequence). V lost 8 bases, J lost 3 bases, and 16 bases lay in between. In DNA, the CDR3 is TGTGCCAGTGGCCCCTCTACCGACCACTATGGCTACACCTTC. Protein sequence: CASGPSTDHYGYTF.

The rearrangement joins TRBV20-1 to TRBJ2-1; D might be TRBD2 (6 bases). Germline CDR1 reads DFQATT; CDR2 reads SNEGSKA (reference sequence). This CDR3 contains 15 residues. Trimming cost V 3 bases and J 1 base, with 13 bases left between them. The CDR3 is CSASRGGVSYNEQFF. The CDR3, as DNA: TGCAGTGCTAGTCGCGGAGGGGTATCCTACAATGAGCAGTTCTTC.

The chain uses TRBV19 and TRBJ1-1; D is perhaps TRBD1 (5 bases). The germline CDR1 and CDR2 sequences are LNHDA and SQIVND (reference sequence). Trimming stripped 5 bases from V and 4 bases from J, with 14 bases between. This CDR3 comprises 14 residues. The CDR3 DNA reads as TGTGCCAGTAGTCTCGGCGGGGGAGCCACTGAAGCTTTCTTT. Translating gives CASSLGGGATEAFF.

The chain links TRBV7-9 to TRBJ1-2, with 7 positions matching TRBD1. Germline V lookup: CDR1 SEHNR, CDR2 FQNEAQ (reference sequence). The J segment lost 5 bases and the V segment lost 5 bases, leaving 11 bases of the junction unmatched. There are 15 residues in the CDR3. The CDR3 loop is CASSPNIAGGYGYTF. The CDR3 nucleotides are TGTGCCAGCAGCCCAAACATCGCAGGGGGTTATGGCTACACCTTC.

On this clone: The sample holds other DNA sequences that translate to the same CDR3. V gene TRBV24-1 combines with J gene TRBJ2-7, with no clear D. CDR3 size: 11 residues. V gave up 4 bases and J gave up 4 bases, with 4 bases separating them. CDR1 and CDR2 (germline): KGHDR, SFDVKD. In DNA, the CDR3 is TGTGCCACCAGTGAGGGGTACGAGCAGTACTTC. Amino acid sequence: CATSEGYEQYF.

The V call is TRBV9, the J call TRBJ1-2; the D gene is possibly TRBD1 (5 bases). Germline lookup yields CDR1 SGDLS and CDR2 YYNGEE. Trimming removed 0 bases at V and 2 bases at J, with 11 bases between. The CDR3 loop spans 15 amino acids. The CDR3 DNA sequence: TGTGCCAGCAGCGTAGCTACGGGGCAGAACTATGGCTACACCTTC. Its protein product is CASSVATGQNYGYTF.

This rearrangement joins TRBV19 to TRBJ1-5; D possibly corresponds to TRBD1 (5 bases). The germline V gene has CDR1 LNHDA and CDR2 SQIVND (reference sequence). The CDR3 is 12 residues long. V was trimmed by 10 bases and J by 7 bases, leaving 14 bases between them. CDR3 residues: CATGGGRQPQHF. In DNA, the CDR3 is TGTGCCACCGGGGGGGGGAGACAGCCCCAGCATTTT.

V and J are TRBV28 and TRBJ1-5; unclear D gene. V lost 1 base and J 8 bases, leaving 15 bases between the germline ends. The V gene's germline CDR1 is MDHEN and CDR2 SYDVKM. The CDR3 is 15 amino acids. The DNA of the CDR3 is TGTGCCAGCAGTTTATTACGTTCCTCCGCGGAGCCCCAGCATTTT. This encodes CASSLLRSSAEPQHF.

V is TRBV5-1 and J is TRBJ1-1; TRBD1 matches at 7 bases. J gave up 10 bases and V 1 base, and 19 bases lay outside the gene matches. Germline V gene data show CDR1 as SGHRS and CDR2 as YFSETQ. The CDR3 has 17 amino acids. The CDR3 loop reads CASSLWAGTENLTGAFF. The CDR3 nucleotides read TGCGCCAGCAGCTTGTGGGCCGGGACAGAGAACCTAACGGGAGCTTTCTTT.

The chain has TRBV5-1 and TRBJ2-7; D is possibly TRBD1 or TRBD2 (6 bases each). Germline V CDR1 and CDR2: SGHRS, YFSETQ. The CDR3 totals 13 residues. Trimming took off 6 bases at V and 5 bases at J, with 15 bases between the two ends. DNA of the CDR3: TGCGCCAGCATGGAGGGGGTGCGTAACGAGCAGTACTTC. Translated, it gives CASMEGVRNEQYF.

This clone turned up a few times. The V and J genes are TRBV5-4 and TRBJ2-2; no firm D call. V was trimmed by 5 bases and J by 5 bases, leaving 10 bases between them. CDR1 SGHNT and CDR2 YYREEE come from the germline V gene (reference sequence). The CDR3 is 13 amino acids. CDR3 nucleotides: TGTGCCAGCAGTCGGGCAGGAACCGGGGAGCTGTTTTTT. Its translation is CASSRAGTGELFF.

The chain has TRBV14 and TRBJ1-1; D not resolved. Looked up from germline, CDR1 is SGHDN and CDR2 is FVKESK. Trimming stripped 1 base from V and 7 bases from J, with 7 bases between. The CDR3 has 12 residues. CDR3 protein: CASSQVGGEAFF. As DNA, the CDR3 is TGTGCCAGCAGCCAAGTGGGCGGTGAAGCTTTCTTT. Filled out from reference TRBV14 and TRBJ1-1, the complete variable domain reads EAGVTQFPSHSVIEKGQTVTLRCDPISGHDNLYWYRRVMGKEIKFLLHFVKESKQDESGMPNNRFLAERTGGTYSTLKVQPAELEDSGVYFCASSQVGGEAFFGQGTRLTVV.

The chain employs TRBV7-2 and TRBJ2-7, with TRBD2 matching over 7 bases. V lost 0 bases, J lost 4 bases, and 6 bases stayed unmatched. The CDR3 is 15 amino acids. Germline CDR1 and CDR2: SGHTA and FQGNSA. CDR3 DNA sequence: TGTGCCAGCAGCTTAGCGGCGGGAGCTCAGTACGAGCAGTACTTC. It translates to CASSLAAGAQYEQYF. Combining the CDR3 with reference TRBV7-2 and TRBJ2-7 gives the whole variable domain GAGVSQSPSNKVTEKGKDVELRCDPISGHTALYWYRQSLGQGLEFLIYFQGNSAPDKSGLPSDRFSAERTGGSVSTLTIQRTQQEDSAVYLCASSLAAGAQYEQYFGPGTRLTVT.

The genes are TRBV28 and TRBJ2-7; possible D gene TRBD1, 6 bases. Germline loops: CDR1 MDHEN, CDR2 SYDVKM. The CDR3 length is 14 residues. Trimming cost V 5 bases and J 4 bases, with 15 bases left between them. As DNA, the CDR3 is TGTGCCAGCAGTCCGTTCGGACAGATTTACGAGCAGTACTTC. Translation gives CASSPFGQIYEQYF.

This chain uses TRBV25-1 with TRBJ1-3, with D tentatively TRBD1 (6 bases). Trimming cost V 3 bases and J 0 bases, with 12 bases left between them. This CDR3 spans 16 amino acids. The germline V gene has CDR1 MGHDK and CDR2 SYGVNS. CDR3 DNA sequence: TGTGCCAGCAGTGAGTCCGACAGGTTCTCTGGAAACACCATATATTTT. Translating it yields CASSESDRFSGNTIYF.